The source of this TCR beta chain is a study of blood T cell repertoires in COVID-19. For the study at large: Samples of COVID-19 (acute and convalescent) were obtained from the United States, Italy and Spain. PBMCs, B-cell-depleted T cells, or T cells provided the cDNA or gDNA that made up the material.

The CDR3 has 17 residues. Trimming shortened V by 1 base and J by 6 bases, and 16 bases separated the two germline ends. Germline V CDR1 and CDR2: SGHTA, FQGNSA. In the original workflow: Scientists estimated how many nucleated cells there were by amplifying reference gene primers. Libraries were prepared by immunoSEQ multiplex PCR; TCRdb keeps only in-frame clonotypes and omits some of them. V, J and clone size are taken as reported in that table, and D and trimming were inferred from the DNA itself. The sample lists some 260,000 clones; roughly 85% were seen once. This TCR was sampled from a man aged 18 to 30 with active or convalescent COVID-19. Sequenced material: peripheral blood. The chain combines TRBV7-2 with TRBJ1-6; the D is unclear. CDR3 protein: CASSLVAGKTSNSPLHF. CDR3 DNA sequence: TGTGCCAGCAGCTTAGTCGCGGGGAAAACTTCTAATTCACCCCTCCACTTT. The full variable domain, completed using reference TRBV7-2 and TRBJ1-6, is GAGVSQSPSNKVTEKGKDVELRCDPISGHTALYWYRQSLGQGLEFLIYFQGNSAPDKSGLPSDRFSAERTGGSVSTLTIQRTQQEDSAVYLCASSLVAGKTSNSPLHFGNGTRLTVT.